This TCR beta chain was identified in a study of cytomegalovirus exposure and HLA in healthy donors. Study-wide points: An observed cluster of highly shared sequence variants was recorded as a likely sequencing artifact. Presence/absence results assume similar sequencing depth per donor, which may not hold. V- and J-gene trimming in TCR beta was tied to a missense DCLRE1C variant by an analysis performed later.

This clone has more than one count but fewer than ten. Its specificity is not known. The CDR3 loop spans 15 amino acids. The V and J ends lost 2 bases and 2 bases respectively, with 12 bases between them. Germline V lookup: CDR1 SGHRS, CDR2 YFSETQ. Both 60 Vbeta primers and 13 Jbeta primers went into the PCR. As handled by the study authors: A later analysis tallied about 80 million unique TCR beta chains, around 11 million of them shared. The repertoire was sequenced with immunoSEQ multiplex PCR; TCRdb's copy has only in-frame clones and lacks some. D and trimming come from the DNA, and the V and J calls and clone size come from that table. The sample includes under 150,000 clones, about four fifths of them seen just once.

The sequence derives from a man between 18 and 29 years old in good health and CMV-seronegative. Sequencing was performed on PBMCs. This chain joins TRBV5-1 and TRBJ2-3; possible D gene TRBD1, 5 bases. The CDR3 region is CASSFDSYSTDTQYF. CDR3 nucleotides: TGCGCCAGCAGCTTTGACAGCTATTCCACAGATACGCAGTATTTT.